The 30 T cell receptor beta chains listed next were all sequenced from one sample in a study of blood T cell repertoires in COVID-19 (dated by TCRdb to between 2020 and 2021). The protocol used for the library was the immunoSEQ multiplex PCR assay. TCRdb limited this immuneACCESS table to in-frame rearrangements with V and J called. A share of clones is missing; checked studies link under half to unresolved V genes, and the rest is unexplained. This sample is represented by about 40,000 clones; 60% to 85% of them were singletons. Of the sample, roughly 30% falls within the top ten clones. The source material was peripheral blood. The receptors originated from a woman at least 80 years old with acute or convalescent COVID-19.

J is TRBJ2-3 and V is TRBV2; TRBD1 agrees at 7 bases. The junction had 5 bases not matched to a gene; V was cut back by 6 bases and J by 2 bases. The CDR3 spans 14 residues. Germline V lookup: CDR1 SNHLY, CDR2 FYNNEI. The CDR3: CASRMGQITDTQYF. The CDR3 DNA reads as TGTGCCAGCAGGATGGGACAGATCACAGATACGCAGTATTTT.

The chain joins TRBV19 to TRBJ1-1, with 7 bases matching TRBD1. The germline gives CDR1 LNHDA, CDR2 SQIVND (reference sequence). V was pared by 7 bases and J by 0 bases, with 5 bases of the junction left unmatched. CDR3 size: 14 residues. In DNA, the CDR3 is TGTGCCAGTACCTTCGACAGGGTGAACACTGAAGCTTTCTTT. Protein sequence: CASTFDRVNTEAFF.

The chain has TRBV5-1 and TRBJ1-2, with D unclear. The germline V gene has CDR1 SGHRS and CDR2 YFSETQ. The germline V and J ends were trimmed by 0 bases and 2 bases, with 8 bases remaining between them. This CDR3 contains 14 residues. CDR3 sequence (DNA): TGCGCCAGCAGCTTGGACAGCCCAAACTATGGCTACACCTTC. Protein sequence: CASSLDSPNYGYTF. Filled out from reference TRBV5-1 and TRBJ1-2, the complete variable domain reads KAGVTQTPRYLIKTRGQQVTLSCSPISGHRSVSWYQQTPGQGLQFLFEYFSETQRNKGNFPGRFSGRQFSNSRSEMNVSTLELGDSALYLCASSLDSPNYGYTFGSGTRLTVV.

This rearrangement joins TRBV25-1 to TRBJ1-6; D is perhaps TRBD1 (6 bases). V was pared by 0 bases and J by 9 bases, with 12 bases between. The CDR3 spans 15 residues. CDR1 MGHDK and CDR2 SYGVNS come from the germline V gene. The CDR3 loop reads CASSEYQGSGSPLHF. CDR3 coding DNA: TGTGCCAGCAGTGAATACCAGGGGAGCGGTTCACCCCTCCACTTT.

The count of this clone is one. The genes are TRBV11-2 and TRBJ2-1, with 7 bases matching TRBD2. This CDR3 region has 13 residues. The trim removed 0 bases at V and 12 bases at J, leaving 5 bases unmatched. Germline values: CDR1 SGHAT, CDR2 FQNNGV. This chain's CDR3 is CASSLERGGAQFF. CDR3 in DNA: TGTGCCAGCAGCTTAGAGCGGGGAGGGGCGCAGTTCTTC.

The V gene is TRBV4-2, the J gene TRBJ1-5; tentative D call: TRBD1 (6 bases). There are 16 residues in the CDR3. Per the germline V gene, CDR1 is LGHNA and CDR2 is YNFKEQ. V lost 4 bases and J 7 bases, leaving 20 bases between the germline ends. The CDR3 region is CASSPGRQGIIQPQHF. In DNA form, the CDR3 reads TGTGCCAGCAGCCCAGGCCGCCAGGGGATAATACAGCCCCAGCATTTT.

V gene TRBV7-8 combines with J gene TRBJ2-1; a weak D match, TRBD2 (6 bases). V shed 4 bases and J shed 4 bases, with 11 bases lying between them. This CDR3 spans 14 amino acids. Germline lookup yields CDR1 SGHVS and CDR2 FQNEAQ. For the CDR3, the DNA is TGTGCCAGCAGCTCACTGACTAGTTACAATGAGCAGTTCTTC. This translates into CASSSLTSYNEQFF.

The chain combines TRBV19 with TRBJ2-2; 8 nucleotides line up with TRBD2. Germline V gene lookup returns CDR1 LNHDA and CDR2 SQIVND (reference sequence). The CDR3 is 16 amino acids. The V segment lost 6 bases and the J segment 1 base; nucleotides outside the gene matches: 7. In DNA, the CDR3 is TGTGCCAGTAGGAAGTCGGGAGGGAGGAACACCGGGGAGCTGTTTTTT. This translates into CASRKSGGRNTGELFF.

Many counts were recorded for this clone. This chain links TRBV10-2 with TRBJ1-5, with D perhaps matching TRBD1 (5 bases). The V gene lost 8 bases and the J gene lost 3 bases, with 8 bases spanning the gap. The CDR3 extends over 12 amino acids. From germline, CDR1 is WSHSY and CDR2 SAAADI. The CDR3 DNA is TGCGCCAGCGGGGCGATCAATCAGCCCCAGCATTTT. Protein: CASGAINQPQHF.

The J gene is TRBJ2-1, the V gene TRBV6-6, with 14 bases fitting TRBD2. Germline V gives CDR1 MNHNY, CDR2 SVGAGI (reference sequence). With 5 bases clipped from V and 0 bases from J, the junction kept 9 bases outside the gene matches. The CDR3 sequence is 19 residues long. The CDR3 region has the DNA TGTGCCAGCAGTCCCGGGACTAGCGGGAGTATCCGCTCCTACAATGAGCAGTTCTTC. Its protein is CASSPGTSGSIRSYNEQFF.

The rearrangement uses TRBV5-1 and TRBJ2-2; the match to TRBD2 covers 9 bases. Per germline, CDR1 SGHRS and CDR2 YFSETQ. There are 16 residues in the CDR3. J lost 6 bases, V lost 7 bases, and 13 bases had no gene match. The CDR3 protein is CASSEIAGEMSGELFF. The CDR3 DNA reads as TGCGCCAGCTCCGAAATAGCGGGAGAGATGTCCGGGGAGCTGTTTTTT.

This chain joins TRBV18 and TRBJ1-1; D gene uncertain. Trimming removed 3 bases at V and 7 bases at J, with 15 bases between. Looked up from germline, CDR1 is KGHSH and CDR2 is LQKENI. This CDR3 has 14 amino acids. Here the CDR3 reads CASSPGSLAGEAFF. The DNA of the CDR3 is TGTGCCAGCTCACCTGGGAGCCTAGCCGGTGAAGCTTTCTTT.

The gene calls are TRBV10-1 and TRBJ2-1; TRBD2 agrees at 11 bases. CDR1 is WNHNN, CDR2 SYGVQD, per germline (reference sequence). This CDR3 has 16 amino acids. V was clipped by 2 bases and J by 4 bases; unmatched bases: 4. The DNA for the CDR3 is TGCGCCAGCAGTGAGCTAGCGGGAGGACTATACAATGAGCAGTTCTTC. This translates into CASSELAGGLYNEQFF.

The chain employs TRBV3-1 (or the pseudogene TRBV3-2) and TRBJ2-1; no reliable D call. Per the germline V gene, CDR1 is LGHDT and CDR2 is YNNKEL (reference sequence). The CDR3 runs 13 residues. The V end lost 6 bases, the J end lost 3 bases, and 9 bases lay between the germline ends. The CDR3, as DNA: TGTGCCAGCAGGGGCATAGGCTACAATGAGCAGTTCTTC. It translates to CASRGIGYNEQFF.

This chain uses TRBV9 with TRBJ1-2; the D gene is possibly TRBD1 (5 bases). Between the trimmed V and J ends, which lost 4 bases and 1 base, there was a span of 11 bases. The CDR3 spans 14 residues. From germline, CDR1 is SGDLS and CDR2 YYNGEE. As DNA, the CDR3 is TGTGCCAGCAGCCCCCAACAGGATAACTATGGCTACACCTTC. This gives the protein CASSPQQDNYGYTF.

V usage is TRBV6-2 or TRBV6-3 and J usage is TRBJ2-1, with D tentatively TRBD1 or TRBD2 (6 bases each). The CDR3 sequence is 16 residues long. The ends were cut back, 6 bases at V and 7 bases at J, with 22 bases in the middle. CDR1 MNHEY and CDR2 SVGEGT come from the germline V gene. The CDR3 DNA follows: TGTGCCAGCAGCCGGGGGTTTGGACAGTCGGATAATGAGCAGTTCTTC. Its translation: CASSRGFGQSDNEQFF.

The table lists this clone with a count of one. V gene TRBV5-4 combines with J gene TRBJ1-6; a possible D gene is TRBD1 (5 bases). The CDR3 covers 16 residues. The germline gives CDR1 SGHNT, CDR2 YYREEE (reference sequence). V gave up 4 bases and J gave up 14 bases, with 25 bases separating them. The CDR3 region is CASSRTGTSLWGALHF. Here the CDR3 DNA reads TGTGCCAGCAGCAGAACCGGGACCTCACTTTGGGGGGCCCTCCACTTT.

The chain employs TRBV9 and TRBJ2-5; D remains unclear. This CDR3 is built from 13 residues. Germline CDR1 is SGDLS and CDR2 is YYNGEE. V lost 0 bases and J lost 1, with 4 bases in between. The CDR3 DNA sequence: TGTGCCAGCAGCGTAGCGGGCCAAGAGACCCAGTACTTC. The encoded protein is CASSVAGQETQYF.

The V call is TRBV19, the J call TRBJ1-1; D gene unclear. Trimming stripped 4 bases from V and 0 bases from J, with 18 bases between. This CDR3 contains 17 residues. Germline loops: CDR1 LNHDA, CDR2 SQIVND (reference sequence). Here the CDR3 DNA reads TGTGCCAGTAGTACGCGGGTGGGAAGGACTATGAACACTGAAGCTTTCTTT. The encoded protein is CASSTRVGRTMNTEAFF.

V gene TRBV29-1 combines with J gene TRBJ1-4, with D maybe TRBD1 (6 bases). The V end lost 3 bases, the J end lost 5 bases, and 19 bases lay between the germline ends. Per germline, CDR1 SQVTM and CDR2 ANQGSEA. The CDR3 contains 16 residues. Here the CDR3 reads CSVEEALGAKNEKLFF. The CDR3 region has the DNA TGCAGCGTTGAGGAGGCGCTGGGGGCCAAGAATGAAAAACTGTTTTTT.

The V and J genes are TRBV5-1 and TRBJ1-2, with 7 bases that match TRBD1. CDR3 length: 14 residues. Unmatched junction bases numbered 11, after V lost 4 bases and J lost 8 bases. Germline assignment: CDR1 SGHRS and CDR2 YFSETQ. CDR3: CASSPAARGQGYTF. For the CDR3, the DNA is TGCGCCAGCAGCCCAGCGGCAAGGGGGCAAGGCTACACCTTC.

The genes are TRBV12-5 and TRBJ1-3; 7 nucleotides align to TRBD1. This CDR3 spans 17 amino acids. The junction had 6 bases not matched to a gene; V was cut back by 0 bases and J by 1 base. The germline V gene encodes CDR1 LGHNT and CDR2 FRNRAP. The CDR3 sequence: CASGLVQDRASGNTIYF. Here the CDR3 DNA reads TGTGCTAGTGGTTTGGTACAAGACAGGGCTTCTGGAAACACCATATATTTT. The variable domain in full, completed from reference TRBV12-5 and TRBJ1-3, reads DARVTQTPRHKVTEMGQEVTMRCQPILGHNTVFWYRQTMMQGLELLAYFRNRAPLDDSGMPKDRFSAEMPDATLATLKIQPSEPRDSAVYFCASGLVQDRASGNTIYFGEGSWLTVV.

V and J are TRBV5-1 and TRBJ2-3, with 11 bases identical to TRBD2. V lost 0 bases, J lost 6 bases, and 3 bases stayed unmatched. The germline V gene encodes CDR1 SGHRS and CDR2 YFSETQ. The CDR3 totals 15 residues. The CDR3 DNA sequence: TGCGCCAGCAGCTTGGAACTAGCGGGAGATGATACGCAGTATTTT. This translates into CASSLELAGDDTQYF.

The chain has TRBV29-1 and TRBJ2-4, with D possibly being TRBD1 (5 bases). From germline, CDR1 is SQVTM and CDR2 ANQGSEA. CDR3 length: 13 residues. V lost 4 bases and J lost 6, with 13 bases in between. The CDR3 protein is CSVGVGALNIQYF. CDR3 in DNA: TGCAGCGTTGGGGTTGGGGCCCTAAACATTCAGTACTTC.

The CDR3 nucleotides read TGTGCCAGCAGCGGGGCCCACAATTCCTACGAGCAGTACTTC. It codes for CASSGAHNSYEQYF. The rearrangement links TRBV9 to TRBJ2-7; no clear D gene. The CDR3 extends over 14 amino acids. The germline gives CDR1 SGDLS, CDR2 YYNGEE. V was trimmed by 3 bases and J by 1 base, leaving 11 bases between them.

The V call is TRBV6-9, the J call TRBJ2-1; 9 nucleotides align to TRBD2. There are 15 residues in the CDR3. Looked up from germline, CDR1 is MNHGY and CDR2 is SVAAGI. J gave up 10 bases and V 7 bases, and 14 bases lay outside the gene matches. CDR3 bases: TGTGCCAGCACCCGAGGCAGTAGCGGGAGAGCGGAGCAGTTCTTC. The encoded protein is CASTRGSSGRAEQFF.

The chain is built from TRBV6-5 and TRBJ2-1; 9 bases are shared with TRBD2. CDR3 length: 15 residues. V lost 2 bases and J lost 4; bases outside the gene matches: 3. Germline lookup yields CDR1 MNHEY and CDR2 SVGAGI. The CDR3 DNA reads as TGTGCCAGCAGTTACGTGCTAGCGGGGTACAATGAGCAGTTCTTC. It is translated as CASSYVLAGYNEQFF.

In nucleotides, the CDR3 is TGTGCCAGCAGAGTGGTGGAGGGTGGCTACACCTTC. Protein sequence: CASRVVEGGYTF. The chain has TRBV6-5 and TRBJ1-2; D unclear. The V gene lost 6 bases and the J gene lost 7 bases, with 12 bases spanning the gap. Germline V gives CDR1 MNHEY, CDR2 SVGAGI. This CDR3 is 12 amino acids long.

This chain links TRBV19 with TRBJ2-7; D not resolved. The CDR3 has 13 amino acids. The ends were cut back, 4 bases at V and 3 bases at J, with 10 bases in the middle. Germline loops: CDR1 LNHDA, CDR2 SQIVND (reference sequence). The CDR3 protein is CASSKQPSYEQYF. In DNA, the CDR3 is TGTGCCAGTAGTAAACAACCTAGCTACGAGCAGTACTTC.

This sequence joins TRBV10-2 and TRBJ1-6; no definite D call. The CDR3 runs to 15 residues. Germline loops: CDR1 WSHSY, CDR2 SAAADI. Trimming took off 10 bases at V and 8 bases at J, with 21 bases between the two ends. CDR3 in DNA: TGCGCCACAACCCCCATGGACTCCCGTTATTCACCCCTCCACTTT. This encodes CATTPMDSRYSPLHF.